These 26 T cell receptor beta chains share one sample of origin, sequenced in a study of cytomegalovirus exposure and HLA in healthy donors. The assay was immunoSEQ multiplex PCR, and TCRdb's table has in-frame clones only and misses some. Among 100,000 to 150,000 clones, around 90% were seen once, and the ten largest hold 1.5% to 2%. Sequenced: PBMCs. The receptor set was obtained from a woman between 18 and 29 years old in good health and CMV-seronegative.

The V and J genes are TRBV18 and TRBJ2-1; 8 bases match TRBD2. The CDR3 runs to 17 residues. J lost 4 bases, V lost 0 bases, and 8 bases had no gene match. Germline V CDR1 and CDR2: KGHSH, LQKENI. CDR3 DNA sequence: TGTGCCAGCTCACCACCGTTTATTACTAGCGGATACAATGAGCAGTTCTTC. Its translation: CASSPPFITSGYNEQFF.

The rearrangement joins TRBV6-4 to TRBJ2-2, with 8 bases lining up with TRBD1. The CDR3 sequence is 14 residues long. The V gene's germline CDR1 is MRHNA and CDR2 SNTAGT. Germline trimming cut 6 bases from V and 3 bases from J; bases unmatched to any gene: 3. The CDR3 DNA follows: TGTGCCAGCAGGAACAGGGGGGACACCGGGGAGCTGTTTTTT. Translated, it gives CASRNRGDTGELFF.

The rearrangement joins TRBV7-6 to TRBJ2-7; D might be TRBD1 (6 bases). CDR1 and CDR2 from the germline V gene are SGHVS and FNYEAQ. The CDR3 consists of 15 residues. The V gene lost 5 bases and the J gene lost 3 bases, with 17 bases spanning the gap. This CDR3 reads CASSPRDTLRYEQYF. CDR3 nucleotide sequence: TGTGCCAGCAGCCCCCGGGACACGCTCCGCTACGAGCAGTACTTC.

The chain recombines TRBV18 with TRBJ2-7; 15 bases are a match to TRBD2. The V segment lost 5 bases and the J segment 3 bases; nucleotides outside the gene matches: 2. There are 15 residues in the CDR3. From germline, CDR1 is KGHSH and CDR2 LQKENI. CDR3 amino acids: CASSEGLAGGYEQYF. The CDR3 DNA reads as TGTGCCAGCTCAGAGGGACTAGCGGGGGGCTACGAGCAGTACTTC.

This chain joins TRBV11-3 and TRBJ2-1; 10 bases fit TRBD2. Per the germline V gene, CDR1 is SGHNT and CDR2 is YENEEA. This CDR3 is built from 16 residues. V lost 5 bases and J lost 3; bases outside the gene matches: 7. The CDR3 DNA sequence: TGTGCCAGCAGCGAGGGACTAGCGAATATCTACAATGAGCAGTTCTTC. It codes for CASSEGLANIYNEQFF.

The CDR3 DNA is TGTGCCAGCAGTTTCCCGGGGGGAGAAGCTTTCTTT. Amino acids: CASSFPGGEAFF. This rearrangement joins TRBV27 to TRBJ1-1; possibly TRBD1 for D (5 bases). V was clipped by 3 bases and J by 8 bases, with 10 bases between them. The CDR3 is 12 amino acids. Per the germline V gene, CDR1 is MNHEY and CDR2 is SMNVEV (reference sequence).

J is TRBJ1-5 and V is TRBV5-8; D call uncertain. The CDR3 is 13 residues long. Trimming removed 2 bases from V and 7 bases from J, with 10 bases in between. CDR1 and CDR2 (germline): SGHTS, YDEGEE. CDR3 in DNA: TGTGCCAGCAGCTTAGAGAGGGCCCAGCCCCAGCATTTT. Its protein is CASSLERAQPQHF.

V and J are TRBV4-3 and TRBJ1-1, with 8 positions matching TRBD1. The length of the CDR3 is 14 residues. Trimming at V came to 4 bases and at J to 3 bases, leaving 4 bases not matched to a gene. Germline CDR1 LGHNA, CDR2 YSLEER. CDR3 DNA: TGCGCCAGCAGCCCCCAGGGGGCGTACACTGAAGCTTTCTTT. Amino acid sequence: CASSPQGAYTEAFF.

The gene calls are TRBV28 and TRBJ2-7, with 9 bases aligning to TRBD1. Germline V gives CDR1 MDHEN, CDR2 SYDVKM. This CDR3 is 17 amino acids long. V shed 4 bases, J shed 3 bases, and the junction held 13 bases outside the gene matches. CDR3 nucleotides: TGTGCCAGCAGTTCCGGGAGAACCGGGACAGGGCGCTACGAGCAGTACTTC. Translating it yields CASSSGRTGTGRYEQYF.

This chain connects TRBV28 to TRBJ2-7; D remains ambiguous. Germline-derived CDR1 and CDR2 are MDHEN and SYDVKM. The CDR3 consists of 13 residues. V lost 3 bases, J lost 5 bases, and 11 bases lay in between. CDR3 nucleotides: TGTGCCAGCAGTTTTACCGGTCCCAACGAGCAGTACTTC. The encoded protein is CASSFTGPNEQYF.

The gene calls are TRBV5-6 and TRBJ1-4, with a possible D match to TRBD1 (5 bases). The germline V and J ends were trimmed by 4 bases and 0 bases, with 13 bases remaining between them. Germline V lookup: CDR1 SGHDT, CDR2 YYEEEE. CDR3 length: 16 amino acids. CDR3 amino acids: CASSTYRTATNEKLFF. The CDR3 DNA is TGTGCCAGCAGCACATACAGGACGGCAACTAATGAAAAACTGTTTTTT.

The rearrangement uses TRBV2 and TRBJ2-4; tentative D call: TRBD2 (5 bases). Germline V gene sequence: CDR1 SNHLY, CDR2 FYNNEI. The V end was cut by 6 bases, the J end by 5 bases, with 11 bases between. The CDR3 length is 13 residues. CDR3: CASRLDYQNIQYF. In nucleotides, the CDR3 is TGTGCCAGCAGACTTGACTACCAAAACATTCAGTACTTC.

The chain has TRBV19 and TRBJ1-5; 10 bases fit TRBD1. The CDR3 spans 14 residues. The germline V gene has CDR1 LNHDA and CDR2 SQIVND (reference sequence). The trim removed 2 bases at V and 7 bases at J, leaving 2 bases unmatched. The DNA of the CDR3 is TGTGCCAGTAGTATACAGGGACAGGGGCAGCCCCAGCATTTT. Translated: CASSIQGQGQPQHF.

In its sample, this clone was seen a few times. J is TRBJ2-7 and V is TRBV11-2; 7 bases agree with TRBD2. Trimming removed 2 bases from V and 4 bases from J; junction bases left unmatched: 11. This CDR3 is 16 amino acids long. Per the germline V gene, CDR1 is SGHAT and CDR2 is FQNNGV. The CDR3 nucleotides read TGTGCCAGCAGCTTAATCCCTGGGCTAGCGGTGTACGAGCAGTACTTC. Amino acids: CASSLIPGLAVYEQYF.

This chain connects TRBV19 to TRBJ1-1, with no clear D. CDR1 is LNHDA and CDR2 is SQIVND in the germline V gene (reference sequence). This CDR3 has 13 residues. V dropped 3 bases and J dropped 1 base, with 6 bases sitting between them. CDR3 coding DNA: TGTGCCAGTAGTATGAAGCGGAACACTGAAGCTTTCTTT. Encoded protein: CASSMKRNTEAFF.

This clone was observed once. V gene TRBV5-1 combines with J gene TRBJ1-5, with TRBD1 as a possible D gene (5 bases). Germline CDR1 SGHRS, CDR2 YFSETQ. Trimming took 5 bases from V and 2 from J, leaving 11 bases between them. The CDR3 consists of 14 residues. The CDR3 loop is CASSWQGGNQPQHF. In DNA, the CDR3 is TGCGCCAGCAGTTGGCAGGGCGGCAATCAGCCCCAGCATTTT.

This chain connects TRBV19 to TRBJ2-1, with TRBD2 identical over 8 bases. This CDR3 comprises 14 residues. Germline-derived CDR1 and CDR2 are LNHDA and SQIVND (reference sequence). The J segment lost 8 bases and the V segment lost 5 bases, leaving 8 bases of the junction unmatched. CDR3 region: CASSSGLAPHEQFF. CDR3 coding DNA: TGTGCCAGTAGTTCCGGACTAGCTCCTCATGAGCAGTTCTTC.

This clone appeared a single time. V is TRBV13 and J is TRBJ2-2; 9 bases match TRBD2. With 2 bases clipped from V and 3 bases from J, the junction kept 7 bases outside the gene matches. CDR1 is PRHDT and CDR2 is FYEKMQ in the germline V gene (reference sequence). The CDR3 length is 17 residues. CDR3 DNA sequence: TGTGCCAGCAGCTTACTTATGCCTAGCGGGGACACCGGGGAGCTGTTTTTT. It codes for CASSLLMPSGDTGELFF.

V and J are TRBV11-3 and TRBJ2-3; D perhaps matches TRBD1 (6 bases). Germline V gene sequence: CDR1 SGHNT, CDR2 YENEEA. Trimming pared 1 base from V and 2 bases from J, leaving 13 bases between. This CDR3 has 16 amino acids. In DNA form, the CDR3 reads TGTGCCAGCAGCTTAGGGGCAGGGGCGACCACAGATACGCAGTATTTT. It yields the protein CASSLGAGATTDTQYF.

The V call is TRBV5-1, the J call TRBJ2-7, with 7 nucleotides matching TRBD1. The CDR3 contains 14 residues. Per the germline V gene, CDR1 is SGHRS and CDR2 is YFSETQ. The trim removed 5 bases at V and 4 bases at J, leaving 9 bases unmatched. The CDR3, as DNA: TGCGCCAGCAGTTCCGACAGGGTCGGTTACGAGCAGTACTTC. The encoded protein is CASSSDRVGYEQYF.

V and J are TRBV7-6 and TRBJ2-1; 8 nucleotides line up with TRBD2. The CDR3 totals 16 residues. V shed 5 bases and J 7 bases; nucleotides not matched to a gene: 13. Germline V lookup: CDR1 SGHVS, CDR2 FNYEAQ. The CDR3 bases are TGTGCCAGCAGCCCATCAACGGGACTAGTCGGGAATGAGCAGTTCTTC. Protein sequence: CASSPSTGLVGNEQFF.

This clone turned up a few times. The chain links TRBV5-1 to TRBJ2-1, with D perhaps matching TRBD1 (5 bases). There are 17 residues in the CDR3. From germline, CDR1 is SGHRS and CDR2 YFSETQ. V gave up 1 base and J gave up 0 bases, with 14 bases separating them. The CDR3 here is CASSLTPRRGSYNEQFF. Here the CDR3 DNA reads TGCGCCAGCAGCTTGACCCCTCGTAGGGGCTCCTACAATGAGCAGTTCTTC.

The V and J genes are TRBV7-2 and TRBJ2-4, with D uncertain. Germline loops: CDR1 SGHTA, CDR2 FQGNSA. V was pared by 3 bases and J by 0 bases, with 15 bases between. This CDR3 is 17 amino acids long. The CDR3 protein is CASSFRLNTLAKNIQYF. DNA of the CDR3: TGTGCCAGCAGCTTTCGACTGAATACACTAGCCAAAAACATTCAGTACTTC.

The chain employs TRBV6-5 and TRBJ1-2, with 9 nucleotides matching TRBD1. The germline CDR1 and CDR2 sequences are MNHEY and SVGAGI. CDR3 length: 12 residues. Germline trimming cut 6 bases from V and 4 bases from J; bases unmatched to any gene: 0. CDR3 residues: CASRTGGYGYTF. The CDR3, as DNA: TGTGCCAGCAGGACAGGGGGCTATGGCTACACCTTC.

The J gene is TRBJ2-5, the V gene TRBV6-1; possible D gene TRBD1, 8 bases. The CDR3 length is 15 residues. V lost 7 bases and J lost 3, with 18 bases in between. Per germline, CDR1 MNHNS and CDR2 SASEGT. The CDR3 bases are TGTGCCAGCAACCTATGGACAGGGAGGGAAGAGACCCAGTACTTC. Protein: CASNLWTGREETQYF.

This clone has just a few counts. The rearrangement uses TRBV9 and TRBJ2-1; 10 bases match TRBD2. Unmatched junction bases numbered 11, after V lost 5 bases and J lost 0 bases. Germline V gene lookup returns CDR1 SGDLS and CDR2 YYNGEE. CDR3 length equals 18 residues. In nucleotides, the CDR3 is TGTGCCAGCAGTCATGATAGAGCGGGAGGGGCCTCCTACAATGAGCAGTTCTTC. The encoded protein is CASSHDRAGGASYNEQFF.